The 25 T cell receptor beta chains presented below share a single source sample, sequenced in a study of CD8 T cells in Susac syndrome. An amount of RNA that ranged from roughly 0.45 to 1 ug was reverse transcribed with random hexamers. TCRdb re-derived calls from the immunoSEQ multiplex PCR reads in MiXCR, one entry per CDR3 protein. This sample has about 47,000 distinct CDR3 sequences; more than 85% occur once, and the top ten carry less than 0.55%. The sequenced sample was CD8+ T cells from PBMCs. The receptor set was obtained from a human donor in good health.

J is TRBJ1-3 and V is TRBV3-1, with D perhaps matching TRBD1 (5 bases). Trimming left V 0 bases short and J 0 bases short, with 9 bases between. The CDR3 length is 16 residues. The germline CDR1 and CDR2 sequences are LGHDT and YNNKEL (reference sequence). CDR3 nucleotides: TGTGCCAGCAGCCAAGATCTAGGGACCTCTGGAAACACCATATATTTT. Its protein product is CASSQDLGTSGNTIYF.

The gene calls are TRBV7-8 and TRBJ2-7, with D perhaps TRBD2 (5 bases). Germline lookup yields CDR1 SGHVS and CDR2 FQNEAQ. The CDR3 loop spans 14 amino acids. V lost 1 base to trimming and J lost 6 bases, with 13 bases between them. DNA of the CDR3: TGTGCCAGCAGCTTAGTCGGGGTCGTCTTCGAGCAGTACTTC. It codes for CASSLVGVVFEQYF.

The chain links TRBV5-8 to TRBJ1-5; the D is unclear. The CDR3 totals 12 residues. CDR1 and CDR2 (germline): SGHTS, YDEGEE. The V end was cut by 2 bases, the J end by 4 bases, with 4 bases between. In DNA, the CDR3 is TGTGCCAGCAGCTTTCCAAATCAGCCCCAGCATTTT. Residues: CASSFPNQPQHF.

This clonotype was detected once. V gene TRBV6-2 or TRBV6-3 combines with J gene TRBJ1-5, with 8 bases fitting TRBD1. Germline CDR1 MNHEY, CDR2 SVGEGT. CDR3 length equals 17 residues. The V segment lost 1 base and the J segment 4 bases; nucleotides outside the gene matches: 9. This CDR3 reads CASSYWDRLLGNQPQHF. The DNA for the CDR3 is TGTGCCAGCAGTTACTGGGACAGGCTACTAGGGAATCAGCCCCAGCATTTT.

The chain couples TRBV5-4 to TRBJ2-7; D remains ambiguous. Trimming removed 0 bases from V and 5 bases from J, with 12 bases in between. Germline assignment: CDR1 SGHNT and CDR2 YYREEE (reference sequence). This CDR3 is built from 14 residues. CDR3 DNA sequence: TGTGCCAGCAGCTTGGCCGGTTTCAGGAACGAGCAGTACTTC. It is translated as CASSLAGFRNEQYF.

The chain has TRBV20-1 and TRBJ2-4; 12 bases line up with TRBD2. With V trimmed by 0 bases and J by 8 bases, 5 bases remained unmatched. This CDR3 region has 15 residues. The germline CDR1 and CDR2 sequences are DFQATT and SNEGSKA (reference sequence). This CDR3 is CSARDLTSGSDIQYF. The CDR3 bases are TGCAGTGCTAGAGATCTGACTAGCGGGAGTGACATTCAGTACTTC.

The chain employs TRBV4-2 and TRBJ2-7; D not certain. The V end lost 1 base, the J end lost 2 bases, and 9 bases lay between the germline ends. Per the germline V gene, CDR1 is LGHNA and CDR2 is YNFKEQ. The CDR3 is made up of 14 amino acids. CDR3 amino acids: CASSQGGSTYEQYF. Written as DNA, the CDR3 is TGTGCCAGCAGCCAAGGTGGCAGCACCTACGAGCAGTACTTC.

The gene calls are TRBV12-3 or TRBV12-4 and TRBJ2-6; no definite D call. The V end lost 0 bases, the J end lost 3 bases, and 0 bases lay between the germline ends. The CDR3 extends over 13 amino acids. The CDR3 sequence: CASSLAGANVLTF. The CDR3, as DNA: TGTGCCAGCAGTTTAGCTGGGGCCAACGTCCTGACTTTC.

The rearrangement joins TRBV6-2 or TRBV6-3 to TRBJ2-6; the D call may be TRBD1 or TRBD2 (5 bases each). Trimming took off 7 bases at V and 2 bases at J, with 15 bases between the two ends. The CDR3 is 16 amino acids. CDR1 is MNHEY, CDR2 SVGEGT, per germline. The CDR3 loop is CASIFGDGPGANVLTF. CDR3 in DNA: TGTGCCAGCATCTTTGGGGACGGACCTGGGGCCAACGTCCTGACTTTC.

The chain recombines TRBV11-2 with TRBJ2-7, with TRBD2 identical over 10 bases. The J segment lost 4 bases and the V segment lost 4 bases, leaving 7 bases of the junction unmatched. Germline V gene data show CDR1 as SGHAT and CDR2 as FQNNGV. The CDR3 spans 15 residues. CDR3 in DNA: TGTGCCAGCAGCTCAGAGGTGACTAGCGGGTACGAGCAGTACTTC. This translates into CASSSEVTSGYEQYF.

V and J are TRBV29-1 and TRBJ2-1; 15 bases are shared with TRBD2. Germline V gene lookup returns CDR1 SQVTM and CDR2 ANQGSEA. This CDR3 is built from 15 residues. V trimming: 6 bases; J trimming: 6 bases; junction bases outside the gene matches: 6. The CDR3 protein is CSVGGLAGGINEQFF. As DNA, the CDR3 is TGCAGCGTGGGCGGACTAGCGGGAGGGATCAATGAGCAGTTCTTC.

The rearrangement joins TRBV14 to TRBJ1-2; maybe TRBD1 (5 bases). Germline-derived CDR1 and CDR2 are SGHDN and FVKESK. V lost 4 bases and J 6 bases, leaving 15 bases between the germline ends. This CDR3 spans 14 amino acids. The CDR3 reads CASSRNVGLNGYTF. In nucleotides, the CDR3 is TGTGCCAGCAGCCGCAACGTGGGGCTAAATGGCTACACCTTC.

This clonotype has only a few counts. The chain's CDR3 is CATVADTTYEQYF. Here the CDR3 DNA reads TGTGCCACGGTAGCGGATACTACCTACGAGCAGTACTTC. The chain combines TRBV6-2 or TRBV6-3 with TRBJ2-7; possible D gene TRBD2, 6 bases. Germline V lookup: CDR1 MNHEY, CDR2 SVGEGT. The V end lost 10 bases, the J end lost 2 bases, and 15 bases lay between the germline ends. The CDR3 spans 13 residues.

The chain employs TRBV20-1 and TRBJ2-5; 14 nucleotides agree with TRBD2. CDR3 size: 19 residues. In germline, CDR1 is DFQATT, CDR2 SNEGSKA (reference sequence). The V segment lost 3 bases and the J segment 3 bases; nucleotides outside the gene matches: 15. The CDR3 nucleotides are TGCAGTGCTAGGGCTACCCCGGGACTAGCGGGAGTCTGGGAAGAGACCCAGTACTTC. Protein: CSARATPGLAGVWEETQYF.

This rearrangement joins TRBV10-1 to TRBJ2-1; 8 bases align to TRBD2. CDR1 and CDR2 (germline): WNHNN, SYGVQD (reference sequence). V trimming: 7 bases; J trimming: 9 bases; junction bases outside the gene matches: 8. This CDR3 is 13 amino acids long. In DNA, the CDR3 is TGCGCCAGCAAGGGAGCGGGAGTACCTGAGCAGTTCTTC. The encoded protein is CASKGAGVPEQFF.

V is TRBV10-3 and J is TRBJ2-7, with D tentatively TRBD1 (6 bases). The V and J ends lost 4 bases and 2 bases respectively, with 9 bases between them. Germline V gene sequence: CDR1 ENHRY, CDR2 SYGVKD. CDR3 length equals 13 residues. The CDR3 coding sequence is TGTGCCATCAGTGGCCAGGGGCCCTACGAGCAGTACTTC. It is translated as CAISGQGPYEQYF.

This clonotype appeared once. The V and J genes are TRBV15 and TRBJ2-1, with unresolved D. V was clipped by 1 base and J by 6 bases, with 13 bases between them. Germline CDR1 LNHNV, CDR2 YYDKDF (reference sequence). The CDR3 contains 15 residues. The chain's CDR3 is CATSRGGGDANEQFF. The DNA for the CDR3 is TGTGCCACCAGCAGAGGTGGTGGGGATGCCAATGAGCAGTTCTTC.

The table lists this clonotype with a count of one. The V call is TRBV11-2, the J call TRBJ1-4; 9 nucleotides line up with TRBD1. With 4 bases clipped from V and 8 bases from J, the junction kept 11 bases outside the gene matches. Germline assignment: CDR1 SGHAT and CDR2 FQNNGV. There are 16 residues in the CDR3. The CDR3 region is CASSSYVGQGGEKLFF. The CDR3 region has the DNA TGTGCCAGCAGCTCCTACGTGGGACAGGGTGGCGAAAAACTGTTTTTT. Full variable domain (rest looked up from reference TRBV11-2 and TRBJ1-4): EAGVAQSPRYKIIEKRQSVAFWCNPISGHATLYWYQQILGQGPKLLIQFQNNGVVDDSQLPKDRFSAERLKGVDSTLKIQPAKLEDSAVYLCASSSYVGQGGEKLFFGSGTQLSVL.

By its share, this clonotype is medium-sized. The gene calls are TRBV7-9 and TRBJ1-2, with D perhaps matching TRBD1 (5 bases). CDR1 is SEHNR, CDR2 FQNEAQ, per germline (reference sequence). Trimming took 4 bases from V and 7 from J, leaving 10 bases between them. The CDR3 covers 12 residues. The CDR3 sequence: CASSSGDPGYTF. The CDR3 coding sequence is TGTGCCAGCAGCTCGGGGGATCCTGGCTACACCTTC.

The chain employs TRBV18 and TRBJ2-7; maybe TRBD1 (5 bases). V was clipped by 6 bases and J by 4 bases, with 22 bases between them. This CDR3 is built from 16 residues. Germline V gives CDR1 KGHSH, CDR2 LQKENI. The CDR3 DNA follows: TGTGCCAGCTCCCTACATGTTTTGGCCAGACAGTACGAGCAGTACTTC. Amino acid sequence: CASSLHVLARQYEQYF.

The chain employs TRBV6-5 and TRBJ2-2; perhaps D is TRBD1 or TRBD2 (6 bases each). The CDR3 totals 18 residues. Looked up from germline, CDR1 is MNHEY and CDR2 is SVGAGI. Trimming took off 2 bases at V and 7 bases at J, with 23 bases between the two ends. CDR3 bases: TGTGCCAGCAGTTACATGGCTAGCGAGGCAGGAGGGGGCGGGGAGCTGTTTTTT. Encoded protein: CASSYMASEAGGGGELFF.

The chain has TRBV2 and TRBJ2-2; D tentatively reads TRBD1 or TRBD2 (5 bases each). V dropped 0 bases and J dropped 9 bases, with 17 bases sitting between them. In germline, CDR1 is SNHLY, CDR2 FYNNEI. This CDR3 contains 16 residues. CDR3 loop: CASSEAPQGPQRELFF. The CDR3 DNA reads TGTGCCAGCAGTGAAGCACCCCAGGGACCCCAACGGGAGCTGTTTTTT.

V usage is TRBV25-1 and J usage is TRBJ1-2; 8 nucleotides align to TRBD1. This CDR3 contains 14 residues. The trim removed 5 bases at V and 4 bases at J, leaving 6 bases unmatched. CDR1 MGHDK and CDR2 SYGVNS come from the germline V gene. CDR3 DNA: TGTGCCAGCAGTTTAACAGGGGGGGGCTATGGCTACACCTTC. It encodes CASSLTGGGYGYTF.

The chain combines TRBV6-5 with TRBJ2-7, with D unresolved. V was pared by 0 bases and J by 1 base, with 13 bases between. Germline CDR1 is MNHEY and CDR2 is SVGAGI. CDR3 size: 16 residues. The CDR3 here is CASSYSIGRKSYEQYF. The CDR3 DNA is TGTGCCAGCAGTTACTCGATCGGCAGGAAATCCTACGAGCAGTACTTC.

The chain carries TRBV20-1 and TRBJ1-4, with D possibly matching TRBD1 (5 bases). Germline V lookup: CDR1 DFQATT, CDR2 SNEGSKA (reference sequence). Trimming left V 2 bases short and J 0 bases short, with 10 bases between. This CDR3 is 15 amino acids long. CDR3 sequence reads: CSARPGPATNEKLFF. For the CDR3, the DNA is TGCAGTGCTAGACCGGGGCCTGCAACTAATGAAAAACTGTTTTTT.